Listed below are T cell receptor beta chains from one sample, sequenced in a study of blood T cells in healthy people across ages. TCRdb ran MiXCR on the 5' RACE reads and lists one entry per CDR3 protein. This table holds 1.5 million to 2 million distinct CDR3 sequences, roughly 30% found once. The sequencing sample was made of blood. Source of these receptors: a young woman in good health. The CDR3 runs from the conserved cysteine through the conserved F or W. Fields, in order: J gene, V gene, CDR3 length, D gene, clone size, CDR3 protein, CDR3 DNA. D genes are given only for firm matches. Size is omitted from some rows. Given values are once, few, many or a class for expanded clones.

j_call: TRBJ2-7; v_call: TRBV11-2; cdr3_length: 17; d_call: -; clone_size: -; cdr3_aa: CASSSEAWTDKGVEQYF; cdr3_nt: TGTGCCAGCAGCTCAGAGGCCTGGACGGACAAAGGCGTCGAGCAGTACTTC
j_call: TRBJ2-6; v_call: TRBV6-2/TRBV6-3; cdr3_length: 15; d_call: -; clone_size: -; cdr3_aa: CVSWTNSAGANVLTF; cdr3_nt: TGTGTCAGCTGGACGAATTCGGCTGGGGCCAACGTCCTGACTTTC
j_call: TRBJ2-1; v_call: TRBV5-1; cdr3_length: 16; d_call: TRBD2; clone_size: many; cdr3_aa: CASSLGRTGGGSEQFF; cdr3_nt: TGCGCCAGCAGCTTGGGTCGAACTGGGGGGGGTAGTGAGCAGTTCTTC
j_call: TRBJ2-3; v_call: TRBV7-7; cdr3_length: 15; d_call: TRBD2; clone_size: few; cdr3_aa: CASSPGTRYGDTQYF; cdr3_nt: TGTGCCAGCAGCCCCGGGACTAGATATGGTGATACGCAGTATTTT
j_call: TRBJ1-2; v_call: TRBV10-2; cdr3_length: 12; d_call: -; clone_size: few; cdr3_aa: CASSERSYGYTF; cdr3_nt: TGCGCCAGCAGTGAGCGGTCATATGGCTACACCTTC
j_call: TRBJ2-3; v_call: TRBV18; cdr3_length: 16; d_call: TRBD1; clone_size: -; cdr3_aa: CASSPRRTGGTDTQYF; cdr3_nt: TGTGCCAGCTCACCAAGAAGGACAGGGGGCACAGATACGCAGTATTTT
j_call: TRBJ2-7; v_call: TRBV6-2/TRBV6-3; cdr3_length: 16; d_call: -; clone_size: few; cdr3_aa: CASTTNLGTANYEQYF; cdr3_nt: TGTGCCAGCACCACGAATCTAGGGACGGCGAACTACGAGCAGTACTTC
j_call: TRBJ1-2; v_call: TRBV7-9; cdr3_length: 15; d_call: TRBD1; clone_size: few; cdr3_aa: CASSWPRGQDDGYTF; cdr3_nt: TGTGCCAGCAGCTGGCCACGAGGACAGGATGATGGCTACACCTTC
j_call: TRBJ2-7; v_call: TRBV5-1; cdr3_length: 14; d_call: -; clone_size: many; cdr3_aa: CASSLATDDYEQYF; cdr3_nt: TGCGCCAGCAGCTTGGCCACGGATGACTACGAGCAGTACTTC
j_call: TRBJ2-4; v_call: TRBV20-1; cdr3_length: 15; d_call: -; clone_size: -; cdr3_aa: CSASNLQDAKNIQYF; cdr3_nt: TGCAGTGCTAGCAACCTTCAGGATGCCAAAAACATTCAGTACTTC
j_call: TRBJ2-7; v_call: TRBV27; cdr3_length: 15; d_call: -; clone_size: -; cdr3_aa: CASSQHGPPTYEQYF; cdr3_nt: TGTGCCAGCAGTCAACACGGGCCCCCGACCTACGAGCAGTACTTC
j_call: TRBJ2-5; v_call: TRBV29-1; cdr3_length: 14; d_call: -; clone_size: -; cdr3_aa: CSVVGNSETGEQYF; cdr3_nt: TGCAGCGTTGTTGGAAACAGTGAAACGGGGGAGCAGTACTTC
j_call: TRBJ1-1; v_call: TRBV29-1; cdr3_length: 15; d_call: -; clone_size: -; cdr3_aa: CSAPKKGGLNTEAFF; cdr3_nt: TGTAGCGCCCCAAAAAAAGGGGGGCTGAACACTGAAGCTTTCTTT
j_call: TRBJ1-1; v_call: TRBV12-3/TRBV12-4; cdr3_length: 15; d_call: -; clone_size: once; cdr3_aa: CASRVNAGQNTEAFF; cdr3_nt: TGTGCCAGCAGAGTCAACGCAGGGCAGAACACTGAAGCTTTCTTT
j_call: TRBJ2-1; v_call: TRBV6-1; cdr3_length: 15; d_call: TRBD2; clone_size: -; cdr3_aa: CASSPSSGSRDEQFF; cdr3_nt: TGTGCCAGCAGCCCATCTAGCGGGAGTAGGGATGAGCAGTTCTTC
j_call: TRBJ1-6; v_call: TRBV30; cdr3_length: 14; d_call: -; clone_size: few; cdr3_aa: CAWSRRQQDSPLHF; cdr3_nt: TGTGCCTGGAGTCGGCGTCAGCAGGATTCACCCCTCCACTTT
j_call: TRBJ2-7; v_call: TRBV6-2/TRBV6-3; cdr3_length: 15; d_call: -; clone_size: -; cdr3_aa: CASSYDSKNSYEQYF; cdr3_nt: TGTGCCAGCAGTTACGACAGCAAAAACTCCTACGAGCAGTACTTC
j_call: TRBJ1-4; v_call: TRBV4-3; cdr3_length: 16; d_call: -; clone_size: few; cdr3_aa: CASSQKDGTHNEKLFF; cdr3_nt: TGCGCCAGCAGCCAAAAGGACGGGACCCATAATGAAAAACTGTTTTTT
j_call: TRBJ2-1; v_call: TRBV24-1; cdr3_length: 17; d_call: TRBD2; clone_size: many; cdr3_aa: CATSDGTSSSTYNEQFF; cdr3_nt: TGTGCCACCAGTGATGGGACTAGCTCTTCCACCTACAATGAGCAGTTCTTC
j_call: TRBJ2-7; v_call: TRBV2; cdr3_length: 11; d_call: -; clone_size: -; cdr3_aa: CASSSDGEQYF; cdr3_nt: TGTGCCAGCAGTAGCGACGGAGAGCAGTACTTC
j_call: TRBJ2-3; v_call: TRBV12-3/TRBV12-4; cdr3_length: 19; d_call: TRBD2; clone_size: -; cdr3_aa: CASRPGTSGAKQGRDTQYF; cdr3_nt: TGTGCCAGCAGACCCGGGACTAGCGGGGCCAAGCAGGGGCGAGATACGCAGTATTTT
j_call: TRBJ1-2; v_call: TRBV12-3/TRBV12-4; cdr3_length: 13; d_call: -; clone_size: many; cdr3_aa: CASSFSQEDGYTF; cdr3_nt: TGTGCCAGCAGTTTTAGCCAGGAGGATGGCTACACCTTC
j_call: TRBJ2-7; v_call: TRBV5-1; cdr3_length: 13; d_call: -; clone_size: many; cdr3_aa: CASSFAGTYEQYF; cdr3_nt: TGTGCCAGCTCTTTCGCAGGGACCTACGAGCAGTACTTC
j_call: TRBJ1-2; v_call: TRBV3-1; cdr3_length: 15; d_call: TRBD1; clone_size: -; cdr3_aa: CASSTWDRDNYGYTF; cdr3_nt: TGTGCCAGCAGTACCTGGGACAGAGATAACTATGGCTACACCTTC
j_call: TRBJ2-6; v_call: TRBV5-1; cdr3_length: 19; d_call: -; clone_size: -; cdr3_aa: CASSTQGGASLSGANVLTF; cdr3_nt: TGCGCCAGCAGCACCCAGGGGGGGGCTTCTCTCTCTGGGGCCAACGTCCTGACTTTC
j_call: TRBJ2-2; v_call: TRBV3-1; cdr3_length: 16; d_call: TRBD1; clone_size: -; cdr3_aa: CASRLSPGTGAGELFF; cdr3_nt: TGTGCCAGCAGGCTCTCCCCCGGGACAGGGGCCGGGGAGCTGTTTTTT
j_call: TRBJ1-5; v_call: TRBV18; cdr3_length: 14; d_call: TRBD1; clone_size: -; cdr3_aa: CASPPLTGVQPQHF; cdr3_nt: TGTGCCAGCCCACCTCTTACAGGGGTGCAGCCCCAGCATTTT
j_call: TRBJ1-1; v_call: TRBV5-1; cdr3_length: 15; d_call: TRBD1; clone_size: -; cdr3_aa: CASSSDGQGNTEAFF; cdr3_nt: TGCGCCAGCAGCTCTGACGGACAGGGGAACACTGAAGCTTTCTTT
j_call: TRBJ1-5; v_call: TRBV6-1; cdr3_length: 13; d_call: -; clone_size: many; cdr3_aa: CASSDYSNQPQHF; cdr3_nt: TGTGCCAGCAGTGATTATAGCAATCAGCCCCAGCATTTT
j_call: TRBJ2-1; v_call: TRBV15; cdr3_length: 12; d_call: -; clone_size: -; cdr3_aa: CAIGATNNEQFF; cdr3_nt: TGTGCCATCGGAGCGACCAACAATGAGCAGTTCTTC
j_call: TRBJ1-2; v_call: TRBV12-3/TRBV12-4; cdr3_length: 13; d_call: -; clone_size: many; cdr3_aa: CASSQGHGGGYTF; cdr3_nt: TGTGCCAGCAGTCAAGGGCACGGGGGCGGCTACACCTTC
j_call: TRBJ2-5; v_call: TRBV5-1; cdr3_length: 15; d_call: TRBD1; clone_size: -; cdr3_aa: CASSLQGIWVDEQYF; cdr3_nt: TGCGCCAGCAGCTTACAGGGGATATGGGTTGATGAGCAGTACTTC
j_call: TRBJ2-6; v_call: TRBV27; cdr3_length: 17; d_call: TRBD1; clone_size: few; cdr3_aa: CASTRDSFSSGANVLTF; cdr3_nt: TGTGCCAGCACCCGGGACAGCTTCAGCTCGGGGGCCAACGTCCTGACTTTC
j_call: TRBJ1-4; v_call: TRBV7-2; cdr3_length: 15; d_call: -; clone_size: -; cdr3_aa: CASSLAGRVDEKLFF; cdr3_nt: TGTGCCAGCAGCTTAGCGGGACGGGTGGATGAAAAACTGTTTTTT
j_call: TRBJ2-7; v_call: TRBV20-1; cdr3_length: 12; d_call: -; clone_size: few; cdr3_aa: CSASRLDYEQYF; cdr3_nt: TGCAGTGCTTCCAGGTTAGACTACGAGCAGTACTTC
j_call: TRBJ1-2; v_call: TRBV5-1; cdr3_length: 16; d_call: TRBD1; clone_size: few; cdr3_aa: CASSSDRGQGVDGYTF; cdr3_nt: TGCGCCAGCAGCTCCGATCGAGGACAGGGGGTGGATGGCTACACCTTC
j_call: TRBJ1-6; v_call: TRBV18; cdr3_length: 14; d_call: -; clone_size: -; cdr3_aa: CASSTLEDNSPLHF; cdr3_nt: TGTGCCAGCTCAACGCTAGAGGATAATTCACCCCTCCACTTT
j_call: TRBJ2-7; v_call: TRBV7-9; cdr3_length: 16; d_call: -; clone_size: -; cdr3_aa: CASSSWGGERSYEQYF; cdr3_nt: TGTGCCAGCAGCTCCTGGGGGGGCGAGAGGTCCTACGAGCAGTACTTC
j_call: TRBJ1-1; v_call: TRBV20-1; cdr3_length: 12; d_call: -; clone_size: -; cdr3_aa: CSANPGGTEAFF; cdr3_nt: TGCAGTGCAAACCCCGGTGGCACTGAAGCTTTCTTT
j_call: TRBJ2-3; v_call: TRBV7-2; cdr3_length: 16; d_call: TRBD2; clone_size: -; cdr3_aa: CASCPRGEGRGDTQYF; cdr3_nt: TGTGCCAGCTGCCCCCGGGGGGAGGGCCGGGGAGATACGCAGTATTTT
j_call: TRBJ2-7; v_call: TRBV29-1; cdr3_length: 14; d_call: TRBD1; clone_size: -; cdr3_aa: CSVAPGTGGYEQYF; cdr3_nt: TGCAGCGTGGCCCCCGGGACAGGGGGCTACGAGCAGTACTTC
j_call: TRBJ2-4; v_call: TRBV28; cdr3_length: 15; d_call: TRBD2; clone_size: -; cdr3_aa: CASSPGTIPKGIQYF; cdr3_nt: TGTGCCAGCAGTCCCGGGACTATCCCAAAAGGCATTCAGTACTTC
j_call: TRBJ2-1; v_call: TRBV4-1; cdr3_length: 15; d_call: TRBD2; clone_size: few; cdr3_aa: CASSQEGTSVNEQFF; cdr3_nt: TGCGCCAGCAGCCAAGAAGGGACTAGCGTCAATGAGCAGTTCTTC
j_call: TRBJ2-3; v_call: TRBV5-6; cdr3_length: 17; d_call: -; clone_size: -; cdr3_aa: CASSIERGAFRGDTQYF; cdr3_nt: TGTGCCAGCAGCATAGAGAGGGGGGCCTTCCGGGGAGATACGCAGTATTTT
j_call: TRBJ1-2; v_call: TRBV7-9; cdr3_length: 14; d_call: -; clone_size: -; cdr3_aa: CASSLAPWIYGYTF; cdr3_nt: TGTGCCAGCAGCTTAGCGCCCTGGATCTATGGCTACACCTTC
j_call: TRBJ1-5; v_call: TRBV20-1; cdr3_length: 11; d_call: TRBD1; clone_size: -; cdr3_aa: CSSRGPSAQHF; cdr3_nt: TGCAGCAGCAGGGGGCCCTCTGCCCAGCATTTT
j_call: TRBJ2-2; v_call: TRBV5-1; cdr3_length: 12; d_call: -; clone_size: -; cdr3_aa: CASSRFTGELFF; cdr3_nt: TGCGCCAGCAGCCGATTTACCGGGGAGCTGTTTTTT
j_call: TRBJ2-6; v_call: TRBV7-9; cdr3_length: 13; d_call: -; clone_size: many; cdr3_aa: CASPAPGANVLTF; cdr3_nt: TGTGCCAGCCCCGCCCCTGGGGCCAACGTCCTGACTTTC
j_call: TRBJ1-6; v_call: TRBV28; cdr3_length: 15; d_call: TRBD1; clone_size: many; cdr3_aa: CASSWTGVFNSPLHF; cdr3_nt: TGTGCCAGCAGCTGGACAGGTGTTTTTAATTCACCCCTCCACTTT
j_call: TRBJ2-1; v_call: TRBV20-1; cdr3_length: 14; d_call: -; clone_size: -; cdr3_aa: CSASRDTLHNEQFF; cdr3_nt: TGCAGTGCTAGCCGGGACACCTTACACAATGAGCAGTTCTTC
j_call: TRBJ1-6; v_call: TRBV7-2; cdr3_length: 15; d_call: -; clone_size: -; cdr3_aa: CASSSQGHQNSPLHF; cdr3_nt: TGTGCCAGCAGCTCACAGGGACACCAAAATTCACCCCTCCACTTT
j_call: TRBJ1-6; v_call: TRBV3-1; cdr3_length: 15; d_call: -; clone_size: -; cdr3_aa: CASSQVTGWNSPLHF; cdr3_nt: TGTGCCAGCAGCCAAGTCACAGGGTGGAATTCACCCCTCCACTTT
j_call: TRBJ1-2; v_call: TRBV5-5; cdr3_length: 16; d_call: -; clone_size: many; cdr3_aa: CASSLAGPVNGLGYTF; cdr3_nt: TGTGCCAGCAGCTTGGCTGGGCCGGTCAACGGATTGGGCTACACCTTC
j_call: TRBJ1-1; v_call: TRBV11-2; cdr3_length: 15; d_call: -; clone_size: few; cdr3_aa: CASSSLKGKGTEAFF; cdr3_nt: TGTGCCAGCAGCTCGCTAAAGGGGAAAGGCACTGAAGCTTTCTTT
j_call: TRBJ2-1; v_call: TRBV20-1; cdr3_length: 11; d_call: -; clone_size: many; cdr3_aa: CSASLENEQFF; cdr3_nt: TGCAGTGCTAGTTTAGAAAATGAGCAGTTCTTC
j_call: TRBJ2-5; v_call: TRBV29-1; cdr3_length: 12; d_call: -; clone_size: -; cdr3_aa: CSVGGMGRTQYF; cdr3_nt: TGCAGCGTTGGGGGGATGGGAAGGACCCAGTACTTC
j_call: TRBJ2-7; v_call: TRBV20-1; cdr3_length: 11; d_call: -; clone_size: few; cdr3_aa: CSAQAAYEQYF; cdr3_nt: TGCAGTGCCCAAGCAGCCTACGAGCAGTACTTC